A single TCR beta chain is shown here with its context. The table came from immunoSEQ multiplex PCR; TCRdb's copy has only in-frame clones and leaves some out. The sample has 200,000 to 300,000 clones; nearly 85% are singletons. The sample belongs to a study of blood T cell repertoires in COVID-19. Study-wide context: From the United States, Italy and Spain came samples of acute and convalescent COVID-19.

Germline V gene sequence: CDR1 SGHTA, CDR2 FQGNSA. The CDR3 contains 15 residues. The V and J ends lost 5 bases and 6 bases, in that order; junction bases with no gene match: 9. The specimen was peripheral blood. J is TRBJ2-1 and V is TRBV7-2; 8 bases line up with TRBD2. The receptor comes from a human donor in a cohort sampled during active COVID-19. The CDR3 loop reads CASSLGVAGSNEQFF. CDR3 in DNA: TGTGCCAGCAGCCTGGGGGTAGCGGGATCCAATGAGCAGTTCTTC.